This section outlines one TCR beta chain sequence together with its context. This entry belongs to a study of T cell responses to AZD1222 COVID-19 vaccine. The V end was cut by 6 bases, the J end by 8 bases, with 17 bases between. CDR1 and CDR2 from the germline V gene are SGHTA and FQGTGA. This CDR3 comprises 14 residues. The data were produced by immunoSEQ multiplex PCR, yet TCRdb's version contains in-frame clones alone and is incomplete. The table lists 110,000 or so clones, 89% of them singletons. Sequencing was performed on peripheral blood, taken 28 days after the second AZD1222 dose. The chain has TRBV7-3 and TRBJ2-1; D perhaps matches TRBD2 (5 bases). The TCR sequence derives from an adult who received the AZD1222 COVID-19 vaccine. Here the CDR3 DNA reads TGTGCCAGCAGTCGCGCTATTTGGGGAGATGAGCAGTTCTTC. It translates to CASSRAIWGDEQFF.